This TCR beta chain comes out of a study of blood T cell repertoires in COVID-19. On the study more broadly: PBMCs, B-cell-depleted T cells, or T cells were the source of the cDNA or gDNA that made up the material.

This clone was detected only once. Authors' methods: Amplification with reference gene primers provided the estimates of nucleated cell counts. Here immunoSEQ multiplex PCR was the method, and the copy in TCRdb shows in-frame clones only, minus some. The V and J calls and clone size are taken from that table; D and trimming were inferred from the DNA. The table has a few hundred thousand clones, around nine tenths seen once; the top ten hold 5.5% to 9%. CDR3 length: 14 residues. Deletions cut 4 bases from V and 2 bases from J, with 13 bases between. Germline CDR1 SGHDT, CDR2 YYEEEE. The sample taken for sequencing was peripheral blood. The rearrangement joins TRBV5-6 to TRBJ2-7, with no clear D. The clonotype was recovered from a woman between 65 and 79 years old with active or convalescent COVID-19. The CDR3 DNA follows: TGTGCCAGCAGCCCGGTGGGCAGAACCTACGAGCAGTACTTC. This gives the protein CASSPVGRTYEQYF.